This passage covers 7 T cell receptor beta chains from one sample sequenced in a study of T cell responses to AZD1222 COVID-19 vaccine. Assay used: immunoSEQ multiplex PCR; TCRdb lists only in-frame clones, some missing. Of some 130,000 clones in the sample, about nine tenths are singletons; the top ten hold 6.9%. The sequencing here drew on peripheral blood, taken on day 0 of AZD1222 vaccination. Source of these receptors: an adult in good health.

This clone was recorded only once. The rearrangement links TRBV21-1 to TRBJ2-1; the table gives TRBD1 as D, unverified against the DNA. TRBV21-1 is a known pseudogene. This CDR3 is 14 amino acids long. The CDR3 loop is CASSARRGPHEQFF. For the CDR3, the DNA is TGTGCCAGCAGCGCTCGTAGGGGGCCCCATGAGCAGTTCTTC.

This chain joins TRBV7-9 and TRBJ1-4, with D hard to call. The germline V and J ends were trimmed by 8 bases and 5 bases, with 3 bases remaining between them. This CDR3 spans 10 amino acids. CDR1 SEHNR and CDR2 FQNEAQ come from the germline V gene (reference sequence). The DNA for the CDR3 is TGTGCCAGCGCGAATGAAAAACTGTTTTTT. Protein sequence: CASANEKLFF.

This clone was detected only once. V is TRBV11-2 and J is TRBJ2-5; 13 bases fit TRBD2. V was clipped by 6 bases and J by 3 bases; unmatched bases: 7. Germline-derived CDR1 and CDR2 are SGHAT and FQNNGV. CDR3 length equals 16 residues. The CDR3 region has the DNA TGTGCCAGCAGGTTAACTAGCGGGGGGGCGAAAGAGACCCAGTACTTC. Amino acids: CASRLTSGGAKETQYF.

This clone has a handful of counts. V usage is TRBV7-2 and J usage is TRBJ1-5; 7 nucleotides align to TRBD1. Germline V gene sequence: CDR1 SGHTA, CDR2 FQGNSA. The trim removed 5 bases at V and 3 bases at J, leaving 7 bases unmatched. The CDR3 extends over 15 amino acids. The CDR3 protein is CASSPGTADNQPQHF. The CDR3, as DNA: TGTGCCAGCAGCCCCGGGACAGCGGACAATCAGCCCCAGCATTTT.

The chain links TRBV5-1 to TRBJ2-7; the match to TRBD1 covers 7 bases. Germline V lookup: CDR1 SGHRS, CDR2 YFSETQ. The CDR3 loop spans 16 amino acids. Germline trimming cut 2 bases from V and 2 bases from J; bases unmatched to any gene: 10. The CDR3 reads CASSLVGQDPTYEQYF. The CDR3 DNA reads as TGCGCCAGCAGCTTAGTCGGACAGGACCCAACCTACGAGCAGTACTTC.

CDR3 nucleotide sequence: TGTGCTAGTGGTCTGGAGGGGGGAACTGAAGCTTTCTTT. Translated: CASGLEGGTEAFF. The chain has TRBV12-5 and TRBJ1-1; D perhaps matches TRBD1 (6 bases). Germline-derived CDR1 and CDR2 are LGHNT and FRNRAP. CDR3 length: 13 residues. V was shortened by 5 bases and J by 5 bases, with 12 bases between the two germline ends.

The J gene is TRBJ1-2, the V gene TRBV5-5; D remains ambiguous. The CDR3 has 14 amino acids. Trimming left V 1 base short and J 3 bases short, with 10 bases between. Germline V gene sequence: CDR1 SGHKS, CDR2 YYEKEE (reference sequence). CDR3 protein: CASSLHPVDYGYTF. CDR3 in DNA: TGTGCCAGCAGCTTGCACCCCGTGGACTATGGCTACACCTTC. Combining the CDR3 with reference TRBV5-5 and TRBJ1-2 gives the whole variable domain DAGVTQSPTHLIKTRGQQVTLRCSPISGHKSVSWYQQVLGQGPQFIFQYYEKEERGRGNFPDRFSARQFPNYSSELNVNALLLGDSALYLCASSLHPVDYGYTFGSGTRLTVV.